This is a list of T cell receptor beta chains from one sample in a study of blood T cells in healthy people across ages. TCRdb re-analysed the 5' RACE reads in MiXCR, keeping a single row per CDR3 protein. The sample lists around 850,000 distinct CDR3 sequences, under 40% occurring once. Source material: blood. Every receptor here comes from a man aged 18 to 35 in good health. Both conserved end residues are part of each CDR3.

TRBJ2-7	TRBV4-3	15	CASSQEPGPVYEQYF
TRBJ2-7	TRBV20-1	14	CSAAASGGSYEQYF
TRBJ1-2	TRBV7-2	14	CASSPETDSYGYTF
TRBJ2-1	TRBV6-2/TRBV6-3	16	CASKVSSGEAVNEQFF
TRBJ1-5	TRBV7-2	14	CASSPTLGNQPQHF
TRBJ2-4	TRBV6-6	16	CASTSDRGLAKNIQYF
TRBJ2-1	TRBV20-1	12	CSARTGLNEQFF
TRBJ2-6	TRBV12-3/TRBV12-4	14	CASSPGPWANVLTF
TRBJ2-2	TRBV4-3	15	CASSRLTGGGGELFF
TRBJ2-5	TRBV7-7	13	CASSVVNEETQYF
TRBJ1-6	TRBV4-3	14	CASSHDRRDSPLHF
TRBJ1-1	TRBV27	13	CASSTEGWTEAFF
TRBJ1-1	TRBV27	15	CASSLVPGMNTEAFF
TRBJ1-2	TRBV7-9	15	CASSLETGGADGYTF
TRBJ2-1	TRBV20-1	15	CSADYREGAYNEQFF
TRBJ2-5	TRBV29-1	13	CSVGIGGTGTQYF
TRBJ1-2	TRBV12-3/TRBV12-4	13	CASSFRSNYGYTF